These 10 T cell receptor beta chains were all obtained from the same sample, sequenced in a study of cytomegalovirus exposure and HLA in healthy donors. The PCR contained 60 Vbeta and 13 Jbeta primers. Clones were read by immunoSEQ multiplex PCR, and TCRdb kept only the in-frame ones, dropping some. This table holds around 140,000 clones, roughly 73% found once. The sample was PBMCs. The receptors originated from a middle-aged man in good health and CMV-seronegative.

The chain has TRBV2 and TRBJ2-5; 11 nucleotides agree with TRBD1. Per the germline V gene, CDR1 is SNHLY and CDR2 is FYNNEI. J gave up 5 bases and V 6 bases, and 5 bases lay outside the gene matches. The CDR3 is 14 amino acids. CDR3 sequence: CASSRDRGGETQYF. CDR3 nucleotides: TGTGCCAGCAGCCGGGACAGGGGGGGCGAGACCCAGTACTTC.

The chain links TRBV12-1 to TRBJ1-4; no DNA check was done on the table's D call, TRBD1. TRBV12-1 is described as a pseudogene. CDR3 length: 17 residues. The CDR3 DNA is TGTGCCAGCAGCTTGGGGCCACAGGGGGGCCCTGGGGTAGAACTGTTTTTT. This encodes CASSLGPQGGPGVELFF.

V and J are TRBV2 and TRBJ2-5, with 10 bases fitting TRBD2. Germline trimming cut 7 bases from V and 5 bases from J; bases unmatched to any gene: 19. This CDR3 comprises 18 residues. Germline V gene sequence: CDR1 SNHLY, CDR2 FYNNEI. In DNA form, the CDR3 reads TGTGCCAGCACCCTAAATAGCCCGGAGCTAGCGGGGGTCGAGACCCAGTACTTC. It translates to CASTLNSPELAGVETQYF.

The chain combines TRBV5-1 with TRBJ2-1; TRBD2 aligns across 11 bases. CDR3 length: 15 amino acids. Germline trimming cut 2 bases from V and 10 bases from J; bases unmatched to any gene: 8. In germline, CDR1 is SGHRS, CDR2 YFSETQ. The chain's CDR3 is CASSLLAGESREQFF. The DNA of the CDR3 is TGCGCCAGCAGCTTACTAGCGGGGGAATCTCGGGAGCAGTTCTTC.

This clone appeared a single time. V is TRBV7-9 and J is TRBJ2-7; weak D call: TRBD2 (5 bases). The CDR3 loop spans 13 amino acids. Germline V gene sequence: CDR1 SEHNR, CDR2 FQNEAQ (reference sequence). Trimming removed 5 bases at V and 9 bases at J, with 17 bases between. The CDR3 nucleotides read TGTGCCAGCAGCCAACCTTCGGGGTGTGGGCAGTACTTC. Its translation is CASSQPSGCGQYF. The whole variable domain, filled in from reference TRBV7-9 and TRBJ2-7, reads DTGVSQNPRHKITKRGQNVTFRCDPISEHNRLYWYRQTLGQGPEFLTYFQNEAQLEKSRLLSDRFSAERPKGSFSTLEIQRTEQGDSAMYLCASSQPSGCGQYFGPGTRLTVT.

The chain couples TRBV5-1 to TRBJ2-5, with TRBD2 as a possible D gene (6 bases). The CDR3 runs to 14 residues. The germline V and J ends were trimmed by 3 bases and 6 bases, with 15 bases remaining between them. Per the germline V gene, CDR1 is SGHRS and CDR2 is YFSETQ. Here the CDR3 reads CASSSGGVEKTQYF. The CDR3, as DNA: TGCGCCAGCAGCTCAGGCGGGGTTGAGAAGACCCAGTACTTC.

This chain uses TRBV6-5 with TRBJ1-1, with D possibly TRBD1 on 6 matching bases. Trimming cost V 4 bases and J 1 base, with 10 bases left between them. The V gene's germline CDR1 is MNHEY and CDR2 SVGAGI. This CDR3 comprises 14 residues. DNA of the CDR3: TGTGCCAGCAGTTTTGACAGGTGGAACACTGAAGCTTTCTTT. Translating it yields CASSFDRWNTEAFF.

In this sample, this clone turned up a few times. The chain joins TRBV6-5 to TRBJ1-1; a weak D match, TRBD1 (5 bases). The CDR3 length is 14 residues. Germline CDR1 and CDR2: MNHEY and SVGAGI. V gave up 10 bases and J gave up 1 base, with 16 bases separating them. The CDR3 is CATWVGQPNTEAFF. CDR3 bases: TGTGCCACCTGGGTGGGGCAGCCGAACACTGAAGCTTTCTTT.

This CDR3 reads CASSLAGVETQYF. As DNA, the CDR3 is TGTGCCAGCAGCTTAGCGGGAGTGGAGACCCAGTACTTC. The chain is built from TRBV7-2 and TRBJ2-5, with D maybe TRBD2 (5 bases). CDR1 and CDR2 from the germline V gene are SGHTA and FQGNSA. The CDR3 totals 13 residues. V dropped 0 bases and J dropped 5 bases, with 7 bases sitting between them.

The chain employs TRBV5-1 and TRBJ2-1, with 9 bases that match TRBD1. The germline V gene has CDR1 SGHRS and CDR2 YFSETQ. This CDR3 has 15 amino acids. The V gene end was trimmed by 9 bases and the J gene end by 2 bases; junction bases not matched to a gene: 9. The CDR3 is CATKTGQGAYNEQFF. CDR3 coding DNA: TGCGCCACCAAGACGGGACAGGGCGCCTACAATGAGCAGTTCTTC.